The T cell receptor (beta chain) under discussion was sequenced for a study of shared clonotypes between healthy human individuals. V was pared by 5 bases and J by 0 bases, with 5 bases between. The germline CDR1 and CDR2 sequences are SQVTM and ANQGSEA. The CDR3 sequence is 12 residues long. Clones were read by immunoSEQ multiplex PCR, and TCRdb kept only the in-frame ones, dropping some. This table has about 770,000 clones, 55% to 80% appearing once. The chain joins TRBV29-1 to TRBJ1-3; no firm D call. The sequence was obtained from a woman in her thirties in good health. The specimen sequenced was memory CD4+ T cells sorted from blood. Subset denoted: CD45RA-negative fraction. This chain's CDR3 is CSVRISGNTIYF. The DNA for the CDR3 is TGCAGCGTTCGGATCTCTGGAAACACCATATATTTT.